The present TCR beta chain was sequenced within a study of cytomegalovirus exposure and HLA in healthy donors. General observations from the study: Most observed TCR sequences were rare, whereas some public TCRs were detected in many donors. Roughly uniform sequencing depth across donors was assumed, possibly incorrectly. By a later analysis, the bulk of CMV-associated TCR beta chains appeared HLA-restricted.

Germline assignment: CDR1 MNHEY and CDR2 SMNVEV (reference sequence). V lost 2 bases and J lost 6, with 8 bases in between. CDR3 size: 13 residues. This PCR relied on a set of 60 Vbeta primers and 13 Jbeta primers. Assay: immunoSEQ multiplex PCR; the TCRdb copy retains only in-frame clones and omits some. The sample shows over 100,000 clones, about three fifths of them seen only once. This clone has only one observation. Its antigen is not known. The source of this sequence is a man in his forties or fifties in good health and CMV-seropositive. The genes are TRBV27 and TRBJ2-1; no clear D gene. The sample taken for sequencing was PBMCs. CDR3 DNA sequence: TGTGCCAGCAGTTTAGGCGGAGCCAATGAGCAGTTCTTC. As protein: CASSLGGANEQFF.